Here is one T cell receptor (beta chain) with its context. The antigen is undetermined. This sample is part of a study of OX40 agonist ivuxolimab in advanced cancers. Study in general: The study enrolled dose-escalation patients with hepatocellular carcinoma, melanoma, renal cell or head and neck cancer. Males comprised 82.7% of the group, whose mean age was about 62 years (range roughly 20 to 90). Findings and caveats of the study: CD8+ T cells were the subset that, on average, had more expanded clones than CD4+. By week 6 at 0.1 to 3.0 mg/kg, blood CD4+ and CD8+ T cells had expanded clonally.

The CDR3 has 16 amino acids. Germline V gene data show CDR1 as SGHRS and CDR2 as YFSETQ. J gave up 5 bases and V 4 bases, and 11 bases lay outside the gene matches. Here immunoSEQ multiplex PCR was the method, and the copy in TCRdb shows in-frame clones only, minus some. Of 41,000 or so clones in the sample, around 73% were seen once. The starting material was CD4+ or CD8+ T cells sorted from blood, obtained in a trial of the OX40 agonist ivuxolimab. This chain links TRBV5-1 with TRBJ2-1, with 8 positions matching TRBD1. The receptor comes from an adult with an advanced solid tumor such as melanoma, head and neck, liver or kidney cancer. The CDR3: CASSIRTGHLDNEQFF. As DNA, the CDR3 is TGCGCCAGCAGCATCCGGACAGGGCACCTCGACAATGAGCAGTTCTTC.